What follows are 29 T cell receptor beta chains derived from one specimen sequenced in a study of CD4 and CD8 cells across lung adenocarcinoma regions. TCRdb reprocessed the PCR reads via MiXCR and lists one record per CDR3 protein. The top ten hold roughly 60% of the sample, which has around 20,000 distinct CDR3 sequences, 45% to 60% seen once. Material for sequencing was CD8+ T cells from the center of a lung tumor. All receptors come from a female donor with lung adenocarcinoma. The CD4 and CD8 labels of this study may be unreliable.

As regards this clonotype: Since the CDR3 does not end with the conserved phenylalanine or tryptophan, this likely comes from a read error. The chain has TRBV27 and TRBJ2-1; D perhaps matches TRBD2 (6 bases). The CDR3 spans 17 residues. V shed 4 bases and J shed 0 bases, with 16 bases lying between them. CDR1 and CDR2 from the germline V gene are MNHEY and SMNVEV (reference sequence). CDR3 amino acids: CASSWGAGPTSYNEQFS. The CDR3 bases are TGTGCCAGCAGTTGGGGAGCGGGTCCCACCTCCTACAATGAGCAGTTCTCC.

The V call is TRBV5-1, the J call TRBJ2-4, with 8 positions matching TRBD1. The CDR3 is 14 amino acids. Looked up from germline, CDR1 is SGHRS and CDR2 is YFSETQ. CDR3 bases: TGCGGCGGCAGGGGGCTGGGAGGCAAAGACACGCAGTACTTC. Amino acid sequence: CGGRGLGGKDTQYF.

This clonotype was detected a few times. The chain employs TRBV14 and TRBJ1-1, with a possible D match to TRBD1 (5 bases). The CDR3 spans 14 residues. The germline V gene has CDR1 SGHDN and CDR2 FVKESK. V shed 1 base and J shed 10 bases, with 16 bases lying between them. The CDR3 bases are TGTGCCAGCAGCCAAGGGGGTGGGACCGCCCGAGCTTTCTTT. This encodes CASSQGGGTARAFF.

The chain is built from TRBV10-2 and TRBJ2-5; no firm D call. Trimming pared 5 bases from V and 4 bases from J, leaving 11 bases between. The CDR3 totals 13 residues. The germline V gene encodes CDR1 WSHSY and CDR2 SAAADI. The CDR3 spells CASSLVQTETQYF. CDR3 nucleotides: TGCGCCAGCAGTTTGGTGCAGACAGAGACCCAGTACTTC.

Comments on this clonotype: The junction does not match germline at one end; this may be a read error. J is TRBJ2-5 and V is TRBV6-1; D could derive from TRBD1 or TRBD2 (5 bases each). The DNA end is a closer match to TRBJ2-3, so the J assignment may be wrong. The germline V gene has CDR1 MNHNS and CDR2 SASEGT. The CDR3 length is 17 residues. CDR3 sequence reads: CASSRRLAGRDQDTQYF. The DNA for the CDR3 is TGTGCCAGCAGTCGGCGACTCGCGGGCCGGGACCAAGATACCCAGTATTTT.

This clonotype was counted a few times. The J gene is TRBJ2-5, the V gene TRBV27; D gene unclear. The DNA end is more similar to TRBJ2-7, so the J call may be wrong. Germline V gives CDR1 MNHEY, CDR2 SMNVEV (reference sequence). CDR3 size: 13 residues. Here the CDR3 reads CASSLSDGYEQYF. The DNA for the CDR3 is TGTGCCAGCAGTTTATCGGACGGCTACGAGCAGTACTTC.

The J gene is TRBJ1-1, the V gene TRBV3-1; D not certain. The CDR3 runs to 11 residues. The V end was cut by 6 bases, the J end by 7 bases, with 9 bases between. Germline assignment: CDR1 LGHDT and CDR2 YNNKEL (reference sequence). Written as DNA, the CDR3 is TGTGCCAGCAGTCACCTAGGTGAAGCTTTCTTT. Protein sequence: CASSHLGEAFF.

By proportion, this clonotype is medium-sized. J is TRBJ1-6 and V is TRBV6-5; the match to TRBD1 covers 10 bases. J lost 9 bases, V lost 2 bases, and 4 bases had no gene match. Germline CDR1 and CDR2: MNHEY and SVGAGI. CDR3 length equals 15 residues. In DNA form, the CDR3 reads TGTGCCAGCAGTTACCACGGGACAGGGGTTTCACCCCTCCACTTT. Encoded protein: CASSYHGTGVSPLHF.

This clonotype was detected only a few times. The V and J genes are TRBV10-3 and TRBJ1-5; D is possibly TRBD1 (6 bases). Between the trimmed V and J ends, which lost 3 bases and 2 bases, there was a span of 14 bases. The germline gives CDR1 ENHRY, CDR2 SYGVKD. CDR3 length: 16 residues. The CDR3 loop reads CAISEGRGGGNQPQHF. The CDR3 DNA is TGTGCCATCAGTGAAGGTCGGGGGGGCGGCAATCAGCCCCAGCATTTT.

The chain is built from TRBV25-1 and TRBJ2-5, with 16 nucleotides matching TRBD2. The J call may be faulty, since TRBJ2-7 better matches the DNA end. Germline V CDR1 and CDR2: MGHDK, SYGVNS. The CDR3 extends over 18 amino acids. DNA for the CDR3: TGTGCCAGCAGTACGACGGGACTAGCGGGAGGGCCGTTGTACGAGCAGTACTTC. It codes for CASSTTGLAGGPLYEQYF.

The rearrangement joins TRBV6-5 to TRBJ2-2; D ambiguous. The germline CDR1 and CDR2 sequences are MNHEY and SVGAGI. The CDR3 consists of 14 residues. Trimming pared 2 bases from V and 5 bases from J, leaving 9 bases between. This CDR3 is CASSYGRATGELFF. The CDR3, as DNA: TGTGCCAGCAGTTACGGTAGAGCAACCGGGGAGCTGTTTTTT.

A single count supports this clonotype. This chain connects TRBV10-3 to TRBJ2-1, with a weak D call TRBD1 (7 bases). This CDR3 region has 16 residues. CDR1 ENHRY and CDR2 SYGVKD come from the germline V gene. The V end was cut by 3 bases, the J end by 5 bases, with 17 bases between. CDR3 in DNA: TGTGCCATCAGTGATGTTGGCAGGGGGGCGGACAATGAGCAGTTCTTC. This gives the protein CAISDVGRGADNEQFF.

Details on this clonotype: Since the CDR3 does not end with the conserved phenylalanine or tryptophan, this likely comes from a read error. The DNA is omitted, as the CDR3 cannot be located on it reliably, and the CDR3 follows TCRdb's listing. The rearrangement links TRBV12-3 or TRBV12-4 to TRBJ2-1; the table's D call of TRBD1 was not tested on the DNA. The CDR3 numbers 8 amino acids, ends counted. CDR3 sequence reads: CASSLGGQ.

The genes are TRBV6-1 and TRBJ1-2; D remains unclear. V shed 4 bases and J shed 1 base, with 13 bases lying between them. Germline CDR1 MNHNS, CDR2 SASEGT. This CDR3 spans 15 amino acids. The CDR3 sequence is CASSGQTGGNYGYTF. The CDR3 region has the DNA TGTGCCAGCAGTGGCCAAACGGGCGGTAACTATGGCTACACCTTC.

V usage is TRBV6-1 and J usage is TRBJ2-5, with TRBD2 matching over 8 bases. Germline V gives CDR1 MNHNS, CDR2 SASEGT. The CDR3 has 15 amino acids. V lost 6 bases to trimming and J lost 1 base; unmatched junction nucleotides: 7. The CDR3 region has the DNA TGTGCCAGCAGCCCGGGACTAGGGATCCAAGAGACCCAGTACTTC. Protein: CASSPGLGIQETQYF.

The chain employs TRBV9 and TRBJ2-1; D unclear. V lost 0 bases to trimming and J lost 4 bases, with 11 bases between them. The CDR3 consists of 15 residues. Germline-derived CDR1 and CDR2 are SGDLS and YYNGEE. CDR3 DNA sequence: TGTGCCAGCAGCGTAGACATCCGAGATTACAATGAGCAGTTCTTC. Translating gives CASSVDIRDYNEQFF.

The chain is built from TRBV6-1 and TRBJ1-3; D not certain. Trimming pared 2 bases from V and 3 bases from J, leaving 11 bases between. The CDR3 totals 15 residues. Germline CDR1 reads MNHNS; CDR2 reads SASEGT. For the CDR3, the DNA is TGTGCCAGCAGTGAACTGGGGTTATATGGAAACACCATATATTTT. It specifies CASSELGLYGNTIYF.

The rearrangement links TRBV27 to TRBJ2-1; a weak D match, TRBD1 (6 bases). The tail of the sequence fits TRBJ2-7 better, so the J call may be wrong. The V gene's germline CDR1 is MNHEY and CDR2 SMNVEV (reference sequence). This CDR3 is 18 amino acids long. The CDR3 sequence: CASSARGRASRITDEQYF. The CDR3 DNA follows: TGTGCCAGCAGTGCCAGGGGCCGGGCATCGCGGATAACGGACGAGCAGTACTTC.

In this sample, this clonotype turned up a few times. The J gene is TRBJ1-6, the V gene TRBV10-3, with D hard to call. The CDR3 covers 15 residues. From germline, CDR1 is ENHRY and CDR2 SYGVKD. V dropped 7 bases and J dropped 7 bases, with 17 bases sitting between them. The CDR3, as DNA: TGTGCCATCACGTGGGGTTTGGGGTCGAATTCACCCCTCCACTTT. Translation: CAITWGLGSNSPLHF.

The CDR3 sequence is CASSYTTGEDSPLHF. The CDR3 DNA follows: TGTGCCAGCAGTTACACGACAGGGGAGGATTCACCCCTCCACTTT. The chain employs TRBV6-5 and TRBJ1-6; 8 bases align to TRBD1. With V trimmed by 2 bases and J by 8 bases, 5 bases remained unmatched. Germline V CDR1 and CDR2: MNHEY, SVGAGI. The CDR3 has 15 amino acids.

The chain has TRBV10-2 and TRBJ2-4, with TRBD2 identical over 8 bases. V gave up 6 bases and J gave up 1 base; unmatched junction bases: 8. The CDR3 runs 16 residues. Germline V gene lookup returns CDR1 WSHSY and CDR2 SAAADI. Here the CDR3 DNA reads TGCGCCAGCAGGAACCCGGGACTAGGGGCCAAAAACATTCAGTACTTC. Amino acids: CASRNPGLGAKNIQYF.

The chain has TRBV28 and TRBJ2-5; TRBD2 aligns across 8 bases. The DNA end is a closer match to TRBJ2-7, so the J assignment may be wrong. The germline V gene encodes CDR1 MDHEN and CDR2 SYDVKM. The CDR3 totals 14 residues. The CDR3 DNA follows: TGTGCCAGCAGTAGCGGGAGCGTAACCTACGAGCAGTACTTC. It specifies CASSSGSVTYEQYF.

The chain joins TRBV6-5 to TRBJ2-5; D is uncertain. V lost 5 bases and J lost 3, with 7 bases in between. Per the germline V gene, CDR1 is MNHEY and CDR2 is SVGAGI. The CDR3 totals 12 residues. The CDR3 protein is CASSLQKETQYF. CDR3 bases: TGTGCCAGCAGTCTACAGAAAGAGACCCAGTACTTC.

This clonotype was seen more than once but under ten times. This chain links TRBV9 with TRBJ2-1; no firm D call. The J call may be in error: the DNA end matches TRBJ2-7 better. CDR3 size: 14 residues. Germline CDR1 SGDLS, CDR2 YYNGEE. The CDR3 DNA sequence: TGTGCCAGCAGCCCTTCGGACCGAGCCTACGAGCAGTACTTC. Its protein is CASSPSDRAYEQYF.

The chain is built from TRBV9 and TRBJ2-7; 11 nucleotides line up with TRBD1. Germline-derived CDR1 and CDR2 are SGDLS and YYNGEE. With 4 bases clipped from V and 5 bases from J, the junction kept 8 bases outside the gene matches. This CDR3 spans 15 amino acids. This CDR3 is CASSSTGTGGDEQYF. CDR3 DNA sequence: TGTGCCAGCAGCTCAACCGGGACAGGGGGGGACGAGCAGTACTTC.

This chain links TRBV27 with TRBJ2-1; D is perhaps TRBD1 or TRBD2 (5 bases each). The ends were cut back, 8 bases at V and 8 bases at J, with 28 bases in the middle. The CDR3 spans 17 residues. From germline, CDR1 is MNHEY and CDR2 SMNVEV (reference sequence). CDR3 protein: CASGRDLRTASDDEQFF. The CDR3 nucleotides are TGTGCCAGCGGCAGGGACCTCCGGACCGCCAGTGACGATGAGCAGTTCTTC.

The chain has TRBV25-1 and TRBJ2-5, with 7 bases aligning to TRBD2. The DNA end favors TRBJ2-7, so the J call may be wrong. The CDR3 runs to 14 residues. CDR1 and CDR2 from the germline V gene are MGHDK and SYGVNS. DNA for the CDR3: TGTGCCAGCAGCTTGGGAGGGGCGTACCACGAGCAGTACTTC. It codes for CASSLGGAYHEQYF.

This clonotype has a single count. The CDR3 region has the DNA TGTGCCAGCAGCTTGTGGACTAGCGGGGGGGCCTATGAGCAGTTCTTC. Translation gives CASSLWTSGGAYEQFF. The chain couples TRBV5-5 to TRBJ2-1; 15 bases line up with TRBD2. This CDR3 comprises 16 residues. Germline CDR1 reads SGHKS; CDR2 reads YYEKEE (reference sequence). Germline trimming cut 1 base from V and 8 bases from J; bases unmatched to any gene: 4. The whole variable domain, remainder taken from reference TRBV5-5 and TRBJ2-1, is DAGVTQSPTHLIKTRGQQVTLRCSPISGHKSVSWYQQVLGQGPQFIFQYYEKEERGRGNFPDRFSARQFPNYSSELNVNALLLGDSALYLCASSLWTSGGAYEQFFGPGTRLTVL.

The CDR3 nucleotides are TGTGCCAGCAGCTTAGGCGTCAGGGAAGAGACCCAGTACTTC. This codes for CASSLGVREETQYF. V is TRBV7-2 and J is TRBJ2-5; D is possibly TRBD1 (5 bases). The CDR3 covers 14 residues. V lost 1 base and J lost 3, with 9 bases in between. Germline V gene lookup returns CDR1 SGHTA and CDR2 FQGNSA.